This entry lists 27 T cell receptor beta chains sequenced from one sample in a study of blood T cell repertoires in COVID-19. Clones were read by immunoSEQ multiplex PCR, and TCRdb kept only the in-frame ones, dropping some. The sample lists 330,000 or so clones, 87% occurring once. The sequenced sample consisted of peripheral blood. The origin of the receptors is a man aged 25 to 45 with COVID-19, enrolled during active disease.

CDR3 sequence: CASSYRAAGTAYEQYF. For the CDR3, the DNA is TGTGCCAGCAGTTACCGGGCTGCCGGGACAGCCTACGAGCAGTACTTC. The V gene is TRBV6-5, the J gene TRBJ2-7; TRBD1 agrees at 7 bases. Trimming removed 2 bases from V and 2 bases from J; junction bases left unmatched: 9. The CDR3 is 16 residues long. Germline-derived CDR1 and CDR2 are MNHEY and SVGAGI.

This rearrangement joins TRBV7-3 to TRBJ2-6, with TRBD1 as a possible D gene (5 bases). The CDR3 consists of 18 residues. Germline CDR1 SGHTA, CDR2 FQGTGA. The ends were cut back, 5 bases at V and 0 bases at J, with 17 bases in the middle. The CDR3 region has the DNA TGTGCCAGCAGCCCCCAGGGATACCCACTCTCTGGGGCCAACGTCCTGACTTTC. The encoded protein is CASSPQGYPLSGANVLTF.

J is TRBJ1-1 and V is TRBV25-1; 7 nucleotides align to TRBD1. CDR1 and CDR2 from the germline V gene are MGHDK and SYGVNS. The CDR3 is 14 residues long. Trimming removed 2 bases from V and 3 bases from J; junction bases left unmatched: 3. CDR3 DNA: TGTGCCAGCAGTGAAGGAGGGGGCTACACTGAAGCTTTCTTT. Its translation: CASSEGGGYTEAFF.

This clone was recorded at least ten times. Other nucleotide sequences from this sample produce the same CDR3. This chain joins TRBV9 and TRBJ2-7; 9 nucleotides align to TRBD2. Germline loops: CDR1 SGDLS, CDR2 YYNGEE. The V segment lost 0 bases and the J segment 2 bases; nucleotides outside the gene matches: 3. The CDR3 runs to 15 residues. The CDR3 protein is CASSVDPSGTYEQYF. The CDR3 DNA follows: TGTGCCAGCAGCGTAGATCCTAGCGGGACCTACGAGCAGTACTTC.

The chain employs TRBV28 and TRBJ2-7; D gene ambiguous. This CDR3 has 14 amino acids. With 4 bases removed from V and 2 bases from J, the gap between germline ends came to 12 bases. From germline, CDR1 is MDHEN and CDR2 SYDVKM. The CDR3 reads CASSSAGLTYEQYF. The CDR3 coding sequence is TGTGCCAGCAGTTCGGCAGGCCTTACCTACGAGCAGTACTTC.

The chain uses TRBV28 and TRBJ1-1; a weak D match, TRBD1 (5 bases). Between the trimmed V and J ends, which lost 5 bases and 4 bases, there was a span of 8 bases. The V gene's germline CDR1 is MDHEN and CDR2 SYDVKM. The CDR3 is 12 amino acids. This CDR3 is CASSRRGTEAFF. CDR3 nucleotide sequence: TGTGCCAGCAGTCGGAGGGGCACTGAAGCTTTCTTT.

This chain joins TRBV5-1 and TRBJ2-7; possibly TRBD2 for D (6 bases). This CDR3 comprises 15 residues. Germline V gives CDR1 SGHRS, CDR2 YFSETQ. Trimming shortened V by 0 bases and J by 2 bases, and 12 bases separated the two germline ends. CDR3 sequence (DNA): TGCGCCAGCAGCTTGGCCGGCGGGGTTCCCTACGAGCAGTACTTC. Its protein product is CASSLAGGVPYEQYF.

The chain links TRBV2 to TRBJ1-5; TRBD1 matches at 8 bases. The CDR3 has 13 amino acids. Germline assignment: CDR1 SNHLY and CDR2 FYNNEI. The V and J ends lost 7 bases and 7 bases, in that order; junction bases with no gene match: 6. CDR3: CASNGQGKQPQHF. The CDR3, as DNA: TGTGCCAGCAACGGACAGGGAAAACAGCCCCAGCATTTT.

V gene TRBV12-3 or TRBV12-4 combines with J gene TRBJ2-4, with 8 nucleotides matching TRBD2. V trimming: 6 bases; J trimming: 8 bases; junction bases outside the gene matches: 6. The CDR3 has 13 residues. CDR3 sequence reads: CASRAGTSDIQYF. The CDR3 DNA sequence: TGTGCCAGCAGGGCCGGGACTAGTGACATTCAGTACTTC.

The genes are TRBV28 and TRBJ1-5, with 8 bases matching TRBD1. CDR3 length equals 15 residues. The trim removed 2 bases at V and 6 bases at J, leaving 6 bases unmatched. CDR1 and CDR2 from the germline V gene are MDHEN and SYDVKM. CDR3 nucleotide sequence: TGTGCCAGCAGTTTACCCGGACAGGGTGCTCAGCCCCAGCATTTT. Encoded protein: CASSLPGQGAQPQHF.

The V call is TRBV7-9, the J call TRBJ2-3; TRBD1 might be the D (6 bases). Germline V gives CDR1 SEHNR, CDR2 FQNEAQ (reference sequence). The CDR3 sequence is 14 residues long. Deletions cut 5 bases from V and 4 bases from J, with 13 bases between. CDR3 protein: CASSRTAGADTQYF. The DNA for the CDR3 is TGTGCCAGCAGCCGTACAGCAGGGGCAGATACGCAGTATTTT.

The chain is built from TRBV11-3 and TRBJ2-1, with 8 bases identical to TRBD1. CDR3 size: 14 residues. V was pared by 4 bases and J by 7 bases, with 6 bases of the junction left unmatched. CDR1 and CDR2 from the germline V gene are SGHNT and YENEEA. As DNA, the CDR3 is TGTGCCAGCAGCTCCCGGACAGGGAGGAATGAGCAGTTCTTC. It translates to CASSSRTGRNEQFF. The full variable domain, completed using reference TRBV11-3 and TRBJ2-1, is EAGVVQSPRYKIIEKKQPVAFWCNPISGHNTLYWYLQNLGQGPELLIRYENEEAVDDSQLPKDRFSAERLKGVDSTLKIQPAELGDSAVYLCASSSRTGRNEQFFGPGTRLTVL.

CDR3 sequence reads: CASSETGVGTEAFF. CDR3 DNA: TGTGCCAGCAGCGAGACAGGGGTGGGTACTGAAGCTTTCTTT. The chain carries TRBV7-9 and TRBJ1-1; the match to TRBD1 covers 8 bases. Germline V CDR1 and CDR2: SEHNR, FQNEAQ (reference sequence). After removal of 5 bases from V and 5 bases from J, the junction contained 7 bases not matched to a gene. The CDR3 is 14 amino acids.

As concerns this clone: A junction end diverges from the germline sequence, so it may reflect a read error. The CDR3 protein is CATSGDSPTGELFF. CDR3 in DNA: TGTGCCACGAGTGGGGACTCCCCGACCGGGGAGCTGTTTTTT. The genes are TRBV24-1 and TRBJ2-2; perhaps TRBD2 as D (6 bases). This CDR3 has 14 amino acids. Germline CDR1 and CDR2: KGHDR and SFDVKD.

This chain connects TRBV28 to TRBJ1-5; 7 bases are shared with TRBD1. V lost 5 bases, J lost 1 base, and 8 bases stayed unmatched. Germline-derived CDR1 and CDR2 are MDHEN and SYDVKM. The CDR3 totals 16 residues. The DNA of the CDR3 is TGTGCCAGCAGTCACCCGGGACAGACCAGCAATCAGCCCCAGCATTTT. As protein: CASSHPGQTSNQPQHF. Combining the CDR3 with reference TRBV28 and TRBJ1-5 gives the whole variable domain DVKVTQSSRYLVKRTGEKVFLECVQDMDHENMFWYRQDPGLGLRLIYFSYDVKMKEKGDIPEGYSVSREKKERFSLILESASTNQTSMYLCASSHPGQTSNQPQHFGDGTRLSIL.

This clone was seen a single time. The chain recombines TRBV2 with TRBJ2-3; 9 bases map to TRBD2. Germline assignment: CDR1 SNHLY and CDR2 FYNNEI. The CDR3 runs to 15 residues. V gave up 6 bases and J gave up 0 bases; unmatched junction bases: 4. The CDR3 DNA reads as TGTGCCAGCAGGGCTAGCGGGGCTAGCACAGATACGCAGTATTTT. Translating gives CASRASGASTDTQYF.

The chain employs TRBV28 and TRBJ1-2; 7 positions match TRBD1. The junction had 2 bases not matched to a gene; V was cut back by 3 bases and J by 4 bases. The CDR3 is 13 amino acids. The germline CDR1 and CDR2 sequences are MDHEN and SYDVKM. CDR3 region: CASSLNRGYGYTF. The CDR3 bases are TGTGCCAGCAGTTTGAACAGGGGCTATGGCTACACCTTC.

The V gene is TRBV6-1, the J gene TRBJ2-5; 8 bases match TRBD1. CDR1 MNHNS and CDR2 SASEGT come from the germline V gene. CDR3 size: 13 residues. Unmatched junction bases numbered 3, after V lost 1 base and J lost 8 bases. The DNA of the CDR3 is TGTGCCAGCAGTGAAGGGACAGGGAGCACCCAGTACTTC. It is translated as CASSEGTGSTQYF.

The genes are TRBV7-2 and TRBJ2-1; 7 nucleotides align to TRBD1. Germline V lookup: CDR1 SGHTA, CDR2 FQGNSA. CDR3 size: 15 residues. V lost 5 bases and J lost 7; bases outside the gene matches: 11. The CDR3 region has the DNA TGTGCCAGCAGCCTAGGGGGACAGAGGATTAATGAGCAGTTCTTC. Protein: CASSLGGQRINEQFF.

The chain couples TRBV7-2 to TRBJ1-2; tentative D call: TRBD1 (5 bases). This CDR3 region has 17 residues. Germline loops: CDR1 SGHTA, CDR2 FQGNSA. Trimming shortened V by 8 bases and J by 3 bases, and 25 bases separated the two germline ends. This chain's CDR3 is CASRTFKGPRQYYGYTF. The CDR3 coding sequence is TGTGCCAGCCGAACTTTTAAGGGGCCCCGACAGTACTATGGCTACACCTTC.

The rearrangement links TRBV7-3 to TRBJ2-1; 8 bases fit TRBD2. Germline CDR1 and CDR2: SGHTA and FQGTGA. The CDR3 spans 15 residues. The junction had 8 bases not matched to a gene; V was cut back by 6 bases and J by 4 bases. For the CDR3, the DNA is TGTGCCAGCAGTTCAAGCGGGGGAGCTTACAATGAGCAGTTCTTC. Its protein is CASSSSGGAYNEQFF.

This clone was seen once. The chain carries TRBV5-1 and TRBJ2-6; D unclear. Germline CDR1 SGHRS, CDR2 YFSETQ. The CDR3 spans 18 residues. V lost 0 bases to trimming and J lost 0 bases, with 13 bases between them. The CDR3 sequence: CASSLAGVLSSGANVLTF. CDR3 coding DNA: TGCGCCAGCAGCTTGGCCGGAGTATTATCCTCTGGGGCCAACGTCCTGACTTTC.

The rearrangement uses TRBV7-3 and TRBJ2-1; 14 positions agree with TRBD2. After removal of 1 base from V and 15 bases from J, the junction contained 8 bases not matched to a gene. Germline CDR1 reads SGHTA; CDR2 reads FQGTGA. The CDR3 runs to 15 residues. The CDR3: CASSLKGLAGVGGFF. The CDR3 nucleotides read TGTGCCAGCAGCTTAAAGGGACTAGCGGGAGTAGGAGGGTTCTTC.

This chain connects TRBV19 to TRBJ2-7; possibly TRBD2 for D (5 bases). The V gene's germline CDR1 is LNHDA and CDR2 SQIVND (reference sequence). There are 14 residues in the CDR3. V gave up 5 bases and J gave up 2 bases, with 13 bases separating them. DNA for the CDR3: TGTGCCAGTAGTGATCGAGGGAGCACCTACGAGCAGTACTTC. Its protein product is CASSDRGSTYEQYF.

This clone was counted between two and nine times. The V call is TRBV25-1, the J call TRBJ1-3; 7 bases agree with TRBD1. CDR3 length: 13 residues. The V gene end was trimmed by 7 bases and the J gene end by 2 bases; junction bases not matched to a gene: 2. Germline V lookup: CDR1 MGHDK, CDR2 SYGVNS. The CDR3 here is CASTQGAGNTIYF. In nucleotides, the CDR3 is TGTGCCAGCACCCAGGGGGCTGGAAACACCATATATTTT.

V and J are TRBV7-9 and TRBJ2-7; possibly TRBD1 for D (6 bases). Germline V gene lookup returns CDR1 SEHNR and CDR2 FQNEAQ (reference sequence). There are 14 residues in the CDR3. With 1 base removed from V and 5 bases from J, the gap between germline ends came to 12 bases. This CDR3 is CASSLDRGFDEQYF. DNA for the CDR3: TGTGCCAGCAGCTTAGATAGGGGGTTCGACGAGCAGTACTTC.

This clone was seen a handful of times. Compared with germline, one end of the junction differs, possibly owing to a read error. The V call is TRBV7-6, the J call TRBJ1-4, with 10 bases matching TRBD1. The CDR3 totals 15 residues. The germline gives CDR1 SGHVS, CDR2 FNYEAQ. In DNA form, the CDR3 reads TGTGCCAGCACCTTAGGGACAGGGGCGGCTGAAAAACTGTTTTTT. This codes for CASTLGTGAAEKLFF.